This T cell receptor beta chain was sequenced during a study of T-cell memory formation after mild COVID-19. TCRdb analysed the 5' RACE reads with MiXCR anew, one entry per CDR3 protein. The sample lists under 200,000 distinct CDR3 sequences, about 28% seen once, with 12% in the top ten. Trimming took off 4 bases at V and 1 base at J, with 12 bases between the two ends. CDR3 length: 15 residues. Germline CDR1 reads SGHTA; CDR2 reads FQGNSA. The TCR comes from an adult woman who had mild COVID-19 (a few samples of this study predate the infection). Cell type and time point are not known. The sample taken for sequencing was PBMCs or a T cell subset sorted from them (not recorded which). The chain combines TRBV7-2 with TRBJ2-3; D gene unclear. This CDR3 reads CASSSLDTRTDTQYF. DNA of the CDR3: TGTGCCAGCAGCTCCCTGGATACCCGCACAGATACGCAGTATTTT.